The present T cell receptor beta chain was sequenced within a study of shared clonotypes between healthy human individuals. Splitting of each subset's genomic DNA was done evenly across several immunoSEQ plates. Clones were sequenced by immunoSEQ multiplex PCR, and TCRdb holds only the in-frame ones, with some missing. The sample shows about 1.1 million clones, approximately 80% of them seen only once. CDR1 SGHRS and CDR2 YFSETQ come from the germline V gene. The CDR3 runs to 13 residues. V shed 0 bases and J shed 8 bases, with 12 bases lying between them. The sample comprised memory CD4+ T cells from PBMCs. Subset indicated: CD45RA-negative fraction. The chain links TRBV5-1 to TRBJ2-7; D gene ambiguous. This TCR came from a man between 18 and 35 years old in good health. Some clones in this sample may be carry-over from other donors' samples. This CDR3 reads CASSLDPPIQQYF. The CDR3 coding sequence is TGCGCCAGCAGCTTGGACCCCCCCATCCAGCAGTACTTC.